Listed below are T cell receptor beta chains from one sample, sequenced in a study of T cells in Graves' hyperthyroidism and ophthalmopathy. Each CDR3 protein is one row after TCRdb ran MiXCR on the multiplex PCR reads. The table includes over 250,000 distinct CDR3 sequences, 25% to 30% detected once. Input material: blood. These receptor sequences come from a man aged 35-49 years with Graves' hyperthyroidism that later progressed to Graves' ophthalmopathy. CDR3s include the opening cysteine and the closing phenylalanine or tryptophan. The order of the fields is J gene, D gene, V gene, clone size, CDR3 DNA, CDR3 protein. The D gene is left open where the match is weak. Where a row states a size, it is once, few, many or the class of an expanded clone; other rows omit it.

j_call: TRBJ2-5
d_call: .
v_call: TRBV28
clone_size: many
cdr3_nt: TGTGCCAGCAGTTTAGCCAGCCGTCTCAGGGAGACCCAGTACTTC
cdr3_aa: CASSLASRLRETQYF

j_call: TRBJ2-7
d_call: .
v_call: TRBV6-1
clone_size: .
cdr3_nt: TGTGCCAGCAGTGAGATGCGGGGCTACGAGCAGTACTTC
cdr3_aa: CASSEMRGYEQYF

j_call: TRBJ2-3
d_call: .
v_call: TRBV10-3
clone_size: many
cdr3_nt: TGTGCCATCAGTGTGGGGGGGGCGGTTGATACGCAGTATTTT
cdr3_aa: CAISVGGAVDTQYF

j_call: TRBJ2-6
d_call: .
v_call: TRBV6-1
clone_size: many
cdr3_nt: TGTGCCAGCCAAAGCTCTGGGGCCAACGTCCTGACTTTC
cdr3_aa: CASQSSGANVLTF

j_call: TRBJ1-5
d_call: .
v_call: TRBV6-1
clone_size: many
cdr3_nt: TGTGCCAGCTGTCGGGGGAGCAATCAGCCCCAGCATTTT
cdr3_aa: CASCRGSNQPQHF

j_call: TRBJ1-1
d_call: .
v_call: TRBV19
clone_size: few
cdr3_nt: TGTGCCAGTAGTCAGTACAGGGAGGATCGGGACACTGAAGCTTTCTTT
cdr3_aa: CASSQYREDRDTEAFF

j_call: TRBJ2-7
d_call: TRBD2
v_call: TRBV12-3/TRBV12-4
clone_size: .
cdr3_nt: TGTGCCAGCAGCAGACTAGCGGGGGGCCACGAGCAGTACTTC
cdr3_aa: CASSRLAGGHEQYF

j_call: TRBJ2-2
d_call: TRBD2
v_call: TRBV7-2
clone_size: few
cdr3_nt: TGTGCCAGCAGCCGGACTAGTGTGGGGGAGCTGTTTTTT
cdr3_aa: CASSRTSVGELFF

j_call: TRBJ2-7
d_call: .
v_call: TRBV7-2
clone_size: .
cdr3_nt: TGTGCCAGCAGCCGGAGCGACCTGCAGTACTTC
cdr3_aa: CASSRSDLQYF

j_call: TRBJ2-7
d_call: .
v_call: TRBV6-1
clone_size: .
cdr3_nt: TGTGCCACCAGAGGCCCAGGGTCAAACGAGCAGTACTTC
cdr3_aa: CATRGPGSNEQYF

j_call: TRBJ2-7
d_call: TRBD2
v_call: TRBV6-2/TRBV6-3
clone_size: once
cdr3_nt: TGTGCCAGCAGTCCCCCCGTTGGCGGGAGCTACGAGCAGTACTTC
cdr3_aa: CASSPPVGGSYEQYF

j_call: TRBJ2-4
d_call: .
v_call: TRBV2
clone_size: many
cdr3_nt: TGTGCCAGCAGTGACGATAGGGCTGGAGACATTCAGTACTTC
cdr3_aa: CASSDDRAGDIQYF

j_call: TRBJ1-5
d_call: TRBD1
v_call: TRBV6-5
clone_size: many
cdr3_nt: TGTGCCAGCAGTTCCCCCGAACAGGGGGAGAAGCCCCAGCATTTT
cdr3_aa: CASSSPEQGEKPQHF

j_call: TRBJ2-4
d_call: .
v_call: TRBV12-3/TRBV12-4
clone_size: few
cdr3_nt: TGTGCCAGCAGTTTAGTCGCCAGTAACATTCAGTACTTC
cdr3_aa: CASSLVASNIQYF

j_call: TRBJ1-1
d_call: TRBD1
v_call: TRBV28
clone_size: many
cdr3_nt: TGTGCCAGCAGCTTAGGGGACAGGGAGTACACTGAAGCTTTCTTT
cdr3_aa: CASSLGDREYTEAFF

j_call: TRBJ2-5
d_call: .
v_call: TRBV20-1
clone_size: many
cdr3_nt: TGCAGTGCTAGAGTGAGACTGCAAGAGACCCAGTACTTC
cdr3_aa: CSARVRLQETQYF

j_call: TRBJ2-7
d_call: .
v_call: TRBV24-1
clone_size: many
cdr3_nt: TGTGCCACCAGTGATCCCCGGGTCTTACCCTACGAGCAGTACTTC
cdr3_aa: CATSDPRVLPYEQYF

j_call: TRBJ2-7
d_call: .
v_call: TRBV11-2
clone_size: many
cdr3_nt: TGTGCCAGCAGCTTAGTAGGCGGGGCAGGGGTTCCCTACGAGCAGTACTTC
cdr3_aa: CASSLVGGAGVPYEQYF

j_call: TRBJ1-1
d_call: TRBD1
v_call: TRBV27
clone_size: .
cdr3_nt: TGTGCCAGCAGTGCCCTAGGGACAGGGAAGGCTGAAGCTTTCTTT
cdr3_aa: CASSALGTGKAEAFF

j_call: TRBJ1-1
d_call: .
v_call: TRBV28
clone_size: many
cdr3_nt: TGTGCCAGCAGTTTCGGTAGGAAGAACACTGAAGCTTTCTTT
cdr3_aa: CASSFGRKNTEAFF

j_call: TRBJ2-7
d_call: .
v_call: TRBV18
clone_size: .
cdr3_nt: TGTACCAGCTCACCAGGTGGCGGCTCCTACGAGCAGTACTTC
cdr3_aa: CTSSPGGGSYEQYF

j_call: TRBJ2-7
d_call: TRBD2
v_call: TRBV5-1
clone_size: many
cdr3_nt: TGCGCCAGCACTCCGGGACTAGCGGGGATCTACGAGCAGTACTTC
cdr3_aa: CASTPGLAGIYEQYF

j_call: TRBJ2-7
d_call: .
v_call: TRBV14
clone_size: many
cdr3_nt: TGTGCCAGCAGCCAAGACGGGGTCTCCTACGAGCAGTACTTC
cdr3_aa: CASSQDGVSYEQYF

j_call: TRBJ1-2
d_call: TRBD1
v_call: TRBV28
clone_size: .
cdr3_nt: TGTGCCAGCAGATGGACAGGATACCCGGATGGCTACACCTTC
cdr3_aa: CASRWTGYPDGYTF

j_call: TRBJ2-4
d_call: TRBD1
v_call: TRBV4-2
clone_size: many
cdr3_nt: TGTGCCAGCAGCCAAGGAGGGACAGGGAAAGCCAAAAACATTCAGTACTTC
cdr3_aa: CASSQGGTGKAKNIQYF

j_call: TRBJ2-7
d_call: TRBD2
v_call: TRBV20-1
clone_size: many
cdr3_nt: TGCAGTGCTAGCCGGTTGACTAGCGGGAGTTACGAGCAGTACTTC
cdr3_aa: CSASRLTSGSYEQYF

j_call: TRBJ2-2
d_call: TRBD2
v_call: TRBV12-3/TRBV12-4
clone_size: many
cdr3_nt: TGTGCCAGCAGTTTAAGGGCGGGAGTTTATGGGGGGACCGGGGAGCTGTTTTTT
cdr3_aa: CASSLRAGVYGGTGELFF

j_call: TRBJ2-5
d_call: .
v_call: TRBV14
clone_size: .
cdr3_nt: TGTGCCAGCAGCCAAGGTTGGCAAGAGACCCAGTACTTC
cdr3_aa: CASSQGWQETQYF

j_call: TRBJ1-2
d_call: TRBD1
v_call: TRBV27
clone_size: .
cdr3_nt: TGTGCCAGCATCTCTGGACAGGCCAACTATGGCTACACCTTC
cdr3_aa: CASISGQANYGYTF

j_call: TRBJ2-7
d_call: TRBD2
v_call: TRBV6-5
clone_size: many
cdr3_nt: TGTGCCAGCAGTTACGGGACTAGCGGGAGAGCCTCCGAGCAGTACTTC
cdr3_aa: CASSYGTSGRASEQYF

j_call: TRBJ1-1
d_call: .
v_call: TRBV6-1
clone_size: .
cdr3_nt: TGTGCCAGCAGGGAGGACCGTCCGGAAGCTTTCTTT
cdr3_aa: CASREDRPEAFF

j_call: TRBJ2-7
d_call: TRBD2
v_call: TRBV20-1
clone_size: .
cdr3_nt: TGCAGTGCCCCCCCCCGGACTAGCGGGAGTAAAGAGCAGTACTTC
cdr3_aa: CSAPPRTSGSKEQYF

j_call: TRBJ1-1
d_call: .
v_call: TRBV7-9
clone_size: many
cdr3_nt: TGTGCCAGCAGCTTAGCCGGCGGTGAAGCTTTCTTT
cdr3_aa: CASSLAGGEAFF

j_call: TRBJ1-2
d_call: TRBD1
v_call: TRBV11-2
clone_size: many
cdr3_nt: TGTGCCAGCAGCTTGTCCACAGGGAGGGGGCGGGGCTACACCTTC
cdr3_aa: CASSLSTGRGRGYTF

j_call: TRBJ1-5
d_call: .
v_call: TRBV6-2/TRBV6-3
clone_size: many
cdr3_nt: TGTGCCAGCAGTTTGGACGGGGGCTATAGCAATCAGCCCCAGCATTTT
cdr3_aa: CASSLDGGYSNQPQHF

j_call: TRBJ1-1
d_call: .
v_call: TRBV28
clone_size: .
cdr3_nt: TGTGCCAGCAGTCCCTCCCAGGGGATGAACACTCAAGCTTTCTTT
cdr3_aa: CASSPSQGMNTQAFF

j_call: TRBJ1-1
d_call: .
v_call: TRBV3-1
clone_size: many
cdr3_nt: TGTGCCAGCAGCCAAGGTCGGGCAGTTGAAGCTTTCTTT
cdr3_aa: CASSQGRAVEAFF

j_call: TRBJ2-3
d_call: .
v_call: TRBV12-3/TRBV12-4
clone_size: many
cdr3_nt: TGTGCCAGCAGTTTAGGGCCCCCTAGCACAGATACGCAGTATTTT
cdr3_aa: CASSLGPPSTDTQYF

j_call: TRBJ1-6
d_call: .
v_call: TRBV12-3/TRBV12-4
clone_size: many
cdr3_nt: TGTGCCAGCGCTTCCAACCGGGGGCGATCACCCCTCCACTTT
cdr3_aa: CASASNRGRSPLHF

j_call: TRBJ2-2
d_call: .
v_call: TRBV4-2
clone_size: many
cdr3_nt: TGTGCCAGCAGCGAGATCACCGGGACCCGCCGCACCGGGGAGCTGTTTTTT
cdr3_aa: CASSEITGTRRTGELFF

j_call: TRBJ2-7
d_call: .
v_call: TRBV6-2/TRBV6-3
clone_size: .
cdr3_nt: TGTGCCACGCGTTACCCCGGGACACCTATTCGGGAGCAGTACTTC
cdr3_aa: CATRYPGTPIREQYF

j_call: TRBJ2-2
d_call: .
v_call: TRBV20-1
clone_size: many
cdr3_nt: TGCAGTGCTAGAGCCAGGATGAACACCGGGGAGCTGTTTTTT
cdr3_aa: CSARARMNTGELFF

j_call: TRBJ2-7
d_call: TRBD1
v_call: TRBV28
clone_size: many
cdr3_nt: TGTGCCAGCAGTTTGAGGACAGGCTACGAGCAGTACTTC
cdr3_aa: CASSLRTGYEQYF

j_call: TRBJ2-5
d_call: .
v_call: TRBV28
clone_size: many
cdr3_nt: TGTGCCAGCAGTGGGGCTGTAGAGACCCAGTACTTC
cdr3_aa: CASSGAVETQYF

j_call: TRBJ2-5
d_call: .
v_call: TRBV20-1
clone_size: many
cdr3_nt: TGCAGTGCTAGTCGGCCTACAGAGACCCAGTACTTC
cdr3_aa: CSASRPTETQYF

j_call: TRBJ1-5
d_call: .
v_call: TRBV12-3/TRBV12-4
clone_size: .
cdr3_nt: TGTGCCAGCAGTCCAGAGGCCGCGAGCAGTCAGCCCCAGCATTTT
cdr3_aa: CASSPEAASSQPQHF

j_call: TRBJ2-7
d_call: TRBD2
v_call: TRBV7-8
clone_size: many
cdr3_nt: TGTGCCAGCAGCTTAGGTCTCTGGGGGAGGGCCTACGAGCAGTACTTC
cdr3_aa: CASSLGLWGRAYEQYF

j_call: TRBJ2-7
d_call: .
v_call: TRBV12-5
clone_size: many
cdr3_nt: TGTGCTAGTAAGCTCGGGACTGAGCACTACGAGCAGTACTTC
cdr3_aa: CASKLGTEHYEQYF

j_call: TRBJ2-7
d_call: .
v_call: TRBV20-1
clone_size: many
cdr3_nt: TGCAGTGCTAGAGATCGGTCGGGACTTCTCTCCGAGCAGTACTTC
cdr3_aa: CSARDRSGLLSEQYF

j_call: TRBJ1-5
d_call: TRBD1
v_call: TRBV4-2
clone_size: .
cdr3_nt: TGTGCCAGCAGCCAAGAAGGGGACAGGGGAAATCAGCCCCAGCATTTT
cdr3_aa: CASSQEGDRGNQPQHF